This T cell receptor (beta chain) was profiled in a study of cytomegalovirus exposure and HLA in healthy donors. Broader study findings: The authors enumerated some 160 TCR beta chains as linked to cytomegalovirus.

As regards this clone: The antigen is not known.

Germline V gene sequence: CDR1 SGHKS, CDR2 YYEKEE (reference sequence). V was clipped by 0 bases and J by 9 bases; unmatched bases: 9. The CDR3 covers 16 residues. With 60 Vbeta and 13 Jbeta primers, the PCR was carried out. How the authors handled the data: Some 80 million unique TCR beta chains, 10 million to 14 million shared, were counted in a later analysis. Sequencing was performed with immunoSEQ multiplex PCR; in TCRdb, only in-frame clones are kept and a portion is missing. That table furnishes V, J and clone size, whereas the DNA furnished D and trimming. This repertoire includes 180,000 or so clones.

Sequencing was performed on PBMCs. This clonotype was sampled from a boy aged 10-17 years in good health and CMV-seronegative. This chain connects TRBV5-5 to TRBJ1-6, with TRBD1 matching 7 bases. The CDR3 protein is CASSLVWDSRISPLHF. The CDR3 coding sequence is TGTGCCAGCAGCTTGGTGTGGGACAGTCGAATTTCACCCCTCCACTTT.